One and the same sample provided the 20 T cell receptor beta chains below, sequenced in a study of shared clonotypes between healthy human individuals. Only in-frame clones appear in the TCRdb table, and some are missing; sequencing was by immunoSEQ multiplex PCR. The repertoire holds a few million clones, with 90% to 95% as singletons. The sequencing sample was made of naive CD4+ T cells sorted from blood. Subset specified: CD45RA+ positively selected. The receptor source for this set is a man in his late teens or twenties in good health.

The chain recombines TRBV2 with TRBJ1-6; D is perhaps TRBD1 (5 bases). CDR1 and CDR2 from the germline V gene are SNHLY and FYNNEI. The CDR3 covers 15 residues. Trimming left V 8 bases short and J 4 bases short, with 15 bases between. Here the CDR3 reads CASDAGLGYNSPLHF. For the CDR3, the DNA is TGTGCCAGCGACGCAGGGTTGGGGTATAATTCACCCCTCCACTTT.

On this clone: Other DNA sequences of this sample code for an identical CDR3. The V call is TRBV5-1, the J call TRBJ1-4; possibly TRBD1 for D (6 bases). CDR1 is SGHRS, CDR2 YFSETQ, per germline. V lost 0 bases, J lost 3 bases, and 9 bases lay in between. The CDR3 runs 15 residues. CDR3 nucleotide sequence: TGCGCCAGCAGCTTGGAGGGACATTCTAATGAAAAACTGTTTTTT. Its translation is CASSLEGHSNEKLFF.

CDR3 nucleotides: TGTGCCAGCAGCCCAAAAGCGGGTCTACCCTACAATGAGCAGTTCTTC. Its protein is CASSPKAGLPYNEQFF. This chain connects TRBV7-9 to TRBJ2-1, with a tentative D call TRBD2 (6 bases). V dropped 5 bases and J dropped 2 bases, with 16 bases sitting between them. The CDR3 extends over 16 amino acids. Germline CDR1 reads SEHNR; CDR2 reads FQNEAQ (reference sequence).

This chain joins TRBV18 and TRBJ2-5, with D unresolved. The CDR3 is made up of 13 amino acids. Looked up from germline, CDR1 is KGHSH and CDR2 is LQKENI. V lost 0 bases to trimming and J lost 4 bases, with 6 bases between them. For the CDR3, the DNA is TGTGCCAGCTCACCACCGATCGGAGAGACCCAGTACTTC. This gives the protein CASSPPIGETQYF.

The CDR3 DNA follows: TGTGCCATCAGATGGGGAACAGTTGGTGACTATGGCTACACCTTC. Translated, it gives CAIRWGTVGDYGYTF. This sequence joins TRBV10-3 and TRBJ1-2; D unclear. The V gene lost 6 bases and the J gene lost 3 bases, with 17 bases spanning the gap. Germline lookup yields CDR1 ENHRY and CDR2 SYGVKD. The CDR3 contains 15 residues.

This clone was detected only a few times. The CDR3 nucleotides read TGTGCCAGCAATCAGGGATCCTCTGGAAACACCATATATTTT. Protein: CASNQGSSGNTIYF. The gene calls are TRBV28 and TRBJ1-3; maybe TRBD1 (5 bases). V lost 7 bases and J 0 bases, leaving 10 bases between the germline ends. The CDR3 runs to 14 residues. The germline CDR1 and CDR2 sequences are MDHEN and SYDVKM.

This clone was seen a few times. J is TRBJ2-1 and V is TRBV23-1, with TRBD2 matching 10 bases. TRBV23-1 has ORF status, its function being uncertain. The CDR3 is made up of 15 amino acids. V dropped 2 bases and J dropped 5; count of bases not matched to a gene: 3. The DNA for the CDR3 is TGCGCCAGCAGTCAAACGGGACTAGCGAACAATGAGCAGTTCTTC. It encodes CASSQTGLANNEQFF.

The gene calls are TRBV6-6 and TRBJ2-5, with D maybe TRBD1 (6 bases). CDR1 is MNHNY, CDR2 SVGAGI, per germline (reference sequence). CDR3 length equals 14 residues. Trimming pared 2 bases from V and 3 bases from J, leaving 10 bases between. The DNA of the CDR3 is TGTGCCAGCAGTTACGGAACAGGGAAAGAGACCCAGTACTTC. The encoded protein is CASSYGTGKETQYF.

This chain joins TRBV2 and TRBJ2-1; TRBD2 matches at 7 bases. The CDR3 spans 13 residues. The V and J ends lost 5 bases and 11 bases, in that order; junction bases with no gene match: 9. CDR1 is SNHLY and CDR2 is FYNNEI in the germline V gene. CDR3 in amino acids: CASSSSGESKQFF. CDR3 in DNA: TGTGCCAGCAGTTCCAGCGGGGAGTCTAAGCAGTTCTTC.

The V gene is TRBV5-4, the J gene TRBJ1-2, with 7 nucleotides matching TRBD1. Germline V gene data show CDR1 as SGHNT and CDR2 as YYREEE (reference sequence). V dropped 0 bases and J dropped 7; count of bases not matched to a gene: 9. This CDR3 region has 15 residues. The DNA of the CDR3 is TGTGCCAGCAGCTTGGATTCGGCAGGGGGGATTGGCTACACCTTC. Translating it yields CASSLDSAGGIGYTF.

The chain couples TRBV15 to TRBJ2-5; no clear D gene. The germline V gene encodes CDR1 LNHNV and CDR2 YYDKDF (reference sequence). V shed 0 bases and J shed 2 bases, with 13 bases lying between them. The CDR3 runs 16 residues. Here the CDR3 DNA reads TGTGCCACCAGCAGAGATCCCCGGGCTGGGCAAGAGACCCAGTACTTC. Its protein is CATSRDPRAGQETQYF.

The gene calls are TRBV29-1 and TRBJ2-7; 7 nucleotides line up with TRBD2. V shed 7 bases, J shed 0 bases, and the junction held 6 bases outside the gene matches. From germline, CDR1 is SQVTM and CDR2 ANQGSEA. The CDR3 has 13 amino acids. CDR3 coding DNA: TGCAGCGCTGCAGCGGGGATCTCCTACGAGCAGTACTTC. Translation: CSAAAGISYEQYF.

CDR3 protein: CASSLMRATEAFF. The CDR3 DNA sequence: TGTGCCAGCAGCTTAATGAGGGCCACTGAAGCTTTCTTT. This chain connects TRBV7-2 to TRBJ1-1; D unresolved. The CDR3 length is 13 residues. The V gene's germline CDR1 is SGHTA and CDR2 FQGNSA. Deletions cut 2 bases from V and 4 bases from J, with 8 bases between. The full variable domain, completed using reference TRBV7-2 and TRBJ1-1, is GAGVSQSPSNKVTEKGKDVELRCDPISGHTALYWYRQSLGQGLEFLIYFQGNSAPDKSGLPSDRFSAERTGGSVSTLTIQRTQQEDSAVYLCASSLMRATEAFFGQGTRLTVV.

The gene calls are TRBV14 and TRBJ2-7; 8 bases fit TRBD1. Germline trimming cut 4 bases from V and 6 bases from J; bases unmatched to any gene: 2. The length of the CDR3 is 12 residues. The germline V gene encodes CDR1 SGHDN and CDR2 FVKESK. CDR3 in amino acids: CASSLDRVEQYF. CDR3 nucleotides: TGTGCCAGCAGCCTGGACAGGGTCGAGCAGTACTTC. Complete variable domain (other parts from reference TRBV14 and TRBJ2-7): EAGVTQFPSHSVIEKGQTVTLRCDPISGHDNLYWYRRVMGKEIKFLLHFVKESKQDESGMPNNRFLAERTGGTYSTLKVQPAELEDSGVYFCASSLDRVEQYFGPGTRLTVT.

This chain uses TRBV28 with TRBJ2-7; 12 bases are shared with TRBD1. V shed 5 bases and J 6 bases; nucleotides not matched to a gene: 11. The germline V gene has CDR1 MDHEN and CDR2 SYDVKM. There are 16 residues in the CDR3. CDR3 nucleotides: TGTGCCAGCAGTCTTTTCCGGGACAGGGGGCTTGGCGAGCAGTACTTC. Translating it yields CASSLFRDRGLGEQYF.

This chain joins TRBV7-9 and TRBJ1-3; unclear D gene. Germline-derived CDR1 and CDR2 are SEHNR and FQNEAQ (reference sequence). This CDR3 is 14 amino acids long. The ends were cut back, 1 base at V and 2 bases at J, with 6 bases in the middle. This CDR3 reads CASSLGNTGNTIYF. As DNA, the CDR3 is TGTGCCAGCAGCTTAGGAAATACTGGAAACACCATATATTTT.

This clone was seen more than once but under ten times. This chain joins TRBV30 and TRBJ1-1; no clear D. The V gene lost 3 bases and the J gene lost 10 bases, with 18 bases spanning the gap. CDR3 size: 13 residues. CDR1 and CDR2 (germline): GTSNPN, SVGIG (reference sequence). The CDR3, as DNA: TGTGCCTGGAGCTCTGGGAAATCTGAGGGAGCTTTCTTT. Its translation is CAWSSGKSEGAFF. Variable domain in full (rest from reference TRBV30 and TRBJ1-1): SQTIHQWPATLVQPVGSPLSLECTVEGTSNPNLYWYRQAAGRGLQLLFYSVGIGQISSEVPQNLSASRPQDRQFILSSKKLLLSDSGFYLCAWSSGKSEGAFFGQGTRLTVV.

The chain links TRBV2 to TRBJ1-4; no firm D call. There are 15 residues in the CDR3. In germline, CDR1 is SNHLY, CDR2 FYNNEI. The V and J ends lost 8 bases and 0 bases respectively, with 13 bases between them. The CDR3 protein is CASGPPGATNEKLFF. The CDR3 DNA reads as TGTGCCAGCGGACCTCCCGGAGCAACTAATGAAAAACTGTTTTTT.

The chain joins TRBV7-3 to TRBJ1-1, with a tentative D call TRBD1 (5 bases). The CDR3 is 15 residues long. The germline V and J ends were trimmed by 4 bases and 4 bases, with 16 bases remaining between them. Per the germline V gene, CDR1 is SGHTA and CDR2 is FQGTGA. CDR3 residues: CASSSDGASGTEAFF. The CDR3 DNA reads as TGTGCCAGCAGCTCCGACGGGGCAAGCGGCACTGAAGCTTTCTTT. The variable domain in full, completed from reference TRBV7-3 and TRBJ1-1, reads GAGVSQTPSNKVTEKGKYVELRCDPISGHTALYWYRQSLGQGPEFLIYFQGTGAADDSGLPNDRFFAVRPEGSVSTLKIQRTERGDSAVYLCASSSDGASGTEAFFGQGTRLTVV.

The chain carries TRBV19 and TRBJ1-1; TRBD1 matches 10 bases. V was clipped by 5 bases and J by 7 bases; unmatched bases: 7. The CDR3 length is 14 residues. CDR1 is LNHDA, CDR2 SQIVND, per germline (reference sequence). CDR3 amino acids: CASSRDRGRGEAFF. The DNA for the CDR3 is TGTGCCAGTAGTCGGGACAGGGGAAGAGGTGAAGCTTTCTTT.